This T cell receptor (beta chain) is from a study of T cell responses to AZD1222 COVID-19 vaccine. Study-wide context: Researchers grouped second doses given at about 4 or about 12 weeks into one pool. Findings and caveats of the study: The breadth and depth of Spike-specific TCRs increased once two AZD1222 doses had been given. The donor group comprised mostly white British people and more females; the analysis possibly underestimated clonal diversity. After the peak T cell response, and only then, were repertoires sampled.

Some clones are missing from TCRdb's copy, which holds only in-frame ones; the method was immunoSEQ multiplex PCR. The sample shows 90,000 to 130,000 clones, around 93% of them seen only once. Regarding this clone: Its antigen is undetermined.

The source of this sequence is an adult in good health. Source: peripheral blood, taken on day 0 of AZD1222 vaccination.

As DNA, the CDR3 is TGTGCCAGCTCACCACCGTCCGGGGACAGGGGTCACTATGGCTACACCTTC. It codes for CASSPPSGDRGHYGYTF. The rearrangement joins TRBV18 to TRBJ1-2; 10 bases match TRBD1. This CDR3 region has 17 residues. V trimming: 0 bases; J trimming: 3 bases; junction bases outside the gene matches: 7. Per the germline V gene, CDR1 is KGHSH and CDR2 is LQKENI.